The 5 T cell receptor beta chains reported below all come from one sample, sequenced in a study of tumor-infiltrating lymphocytes in primary liver carcinoma. Production of TCR beta cDNA used around 0.45 ug total RNA together with a constant-region primer. For TCR beta, libraries were produced by three nested multiplex PCR rounds using slightly modified ARM-PCR. Forward primers for TRBV1-TRBV30 and a C-beta reverse primer served the first two PCR rounds, at around 11 cycles each. MiXCR, applied by TCRdb to the multiplex PCR reads, yields one record per CDR3 protein. Of about 310,000 distinct CDR3 sequences in the sample, roughly 60% are singletons; the top ten hold 15% to 20%. It was unsorted whole blood that yielded blood RNA, and germline DNA was also extracted. Sequencing used peripheral blood. The receptors were sampled from a woman aged 30 to 39 with primary liver carcinoma and hepatitis B virus infection.

A word on this clonotype: A much larger clone sits a single nucleotide away, making a read error possible. This chain connects TRBV12-3 or TRBV12-4 to TRBJ2-2; possibly TRBD2 for D (5 bases). The CDR3 loop spans 15 amino acids. The CDR3 here is CTSSPPGGGTGELFF. For the CDR3, the DNA is TGTACCAGCAGTCCACCGGGTGGAGGCACCGGGGAGCTGTTTTTT.

A word on this clonotype: This likely comes from a read error, as the CDR3 has no conserved phenylalanine or tryptophan at its end. The V gene is TRBV11-2, the J gene TRBJ2-5, with 8 bases that match TRBD1. Per the germline V gene, CDR1 is SGHAT and CDR2 is FQNNGV. This CDR3 region has 15 residues. In nucleotides, the CDR3 is TGTGTCAGCAGCAGGGGACAGGCAAAGAGAGAGACCCAGTACTCC. It codes for CVSSRGQAKRETQYS.

The table lists this clonotype with many counts. The chain couples TRBV11-1 to TRBJ2-2; the D is unclear. CDR1 and CDR2 (germline): SGHAT, FQDESV (reference sequence). CDR3 length: 13 amino acids. Trimming cost V 6 bases and J 6 bases, with 11 bases left between them. The CDR3 region is CASSSRTAGELFF. The CDR3 DNA reads as TGTGCCAGCAGTTCGAGAACGGCCGGGGAGCTGTTTTTT.

On this clonotype itself: One end of the junction is discordant with germline, which a read error may explain. This chain links TRBV12-3 or TRBV12-4 with TRBJ2-3; TRBD2 matches 13 bases. This CDR3 has 17 amino acids. CDR3 sequence reads: CARSLPGLAGSTDTQYF. CDR3 in DNA: TGTGCCAGGAGTTTACCGGGACTAGCGGGAAGCACAGATACGCAGTATTTT.

The chain links TRBV6-2 or TRBV6-3 to TRBJ1-1, with D unclear. V lost 6 bases and J 2 bases, leaving 13 bases between the germline ends. Germline assignment: CDR1 MNHEY and CDR2 SVGEGT. There are 14 residues in the CDR3. DNA of the CDR3: TGTGCCAGCAGGCACCGGAAAACAAACACTGAAGCTTTCTTT. Its protein product is CASRHRKTNTEAFF.